What follows are 29 T cell receptor beta chains derived from one specimen sequenced in a study of blood T cell repertoires in COVID-19. The data were produced by immunoSEQ multiplex PCR, yet TCRdb's version contains in-frame clones alone and is incomplete. The sample carries about 120,000 clones, approximately 87% recorded once. Sequenced material: peripheral blood. Source of these receptors: a man aged 25 to 40 with acute or convalescent COVID-19.

This clone was seen more than once but under ten times. The V call is TRBV7-9, the J call TRBJ2-1; 7 bases fit TRBD2. Germline V gene sequence: CDR1 SEHNR, CDR2 FQNEAQ (reference sequence). V was pared by 10 bases and J by 4 bases, with 10 bases of the junction left unmatched. This CDR3 has 14 residues. CDR3 nucleotides: TGTGCCACCTCGTATAGCGGGCTTTACAATGAGCAGTTCTTC. This encodes CATSYSGLYNEQFF.

The chain recombines TRBV2 with TRBJ1-1, with TRBD1 matching 7 bases. CDR3 size: 12 residues. Germline V CDR1 and CDR2: SNHLY, FYNNEI. With V trimmed by 5 bases and J by 5 bases, 2 bases remained unmatched. The CDR3 bases are TGTGCCAGCAGTCAACAGGGGACTGAAGCTTTCTTT. Amino acid sequence: CASSQQGTEAFF. The variable domain in full, with the rest retrieved from reference TRBV2 and TRBJ1-1, is EPEVTQTPSHQVTQMGQEVILRCVPISNHLYFYWYRQILGQKVEFLVSFYNNEISEKSEIFDDQFSVERPDGSNFTLKIRSTKLEDSAMYFCASSQQGTEAFFGQGTRLTVV.

V usage is TRBV9 and J usage is TRBJ2-1; 10 nucleotides line up with TRBD1. Germline assignment: CDR1 SGDLS and CDR2 YYNGEE. This CDR3 is 15 amino acids long. Unmatched junction bases numbered 1, after V lost 0 bases and J lost 4 bases. In DNA form, the CDR3 reads TGTGCCAGCAGCGTAGGACAGGGGGCGTACAATGAGCAGTTCTTC. This translates into CASSVGQGAYNEQFF.

This rearrangement joins TRBV6-5 to TRBJ1-6; 8 bases line up with TRBD1. Trimming removed 8 bases from V and 7 bases from J; junction bases left unmatched: 1. The CDR3 runs 12 residues. CDR1 is MNHEY, CDR2 SVGAGI, per germline. The chain's CDR3 is CASGQGNSPLHF. The CDR3 DNA follows: TGTGCCAGCGGACAGGGAAATTCACCCCTCCACTTT.

The V call is TRBV20-1, the J call TRBJ2-5; maybe TRBD2 (6 bases). Trimming cost V 3 bases and J 4 bases, with 15 bases left between them. This CDR3 is built from 14 residues. Germline V gene sequence: CDR1 DFQATT, CDR2 SNEGSKA (reference sequence). CDR3 region: CSASQGDGGETQYF. Written as DNA, the CDR3 is TGCAGTGCTAGTCAAGGGGACGGGGGAGAGACCCAGTACTTC.

The J gene is TRBJ1-6, the V gene TRBV19; 8 bases map to TRBD1. This CDR3 contains 13 residues. The germline V gene encodes CDR1 LNHDA and CDR2 SQIVND (reference sequence). V shed 5 bases, J shed 8 bases, and the junction held 2 bases outside the gene matches. CDR3 protein: CASSAQGDSPLHF. The CDR3, as DNA: TGTGCCAGTAGTGCACAGGGGGATTCACCCCTCCACTTT.

The chain links TRBV20-1 to TRBJ1-2; D not certain. The CDR3 is 11 amino acids. V was shortened by 0 bases and J by 6 bases, with 5 bases between the two germline ends. Germline loops: CDR1 DFQATT, CDR2 SNEGSKA (reference sequence). For the CDR3, the DNA is TGCAGTGCTAGAGAAATAGATGGCTACACCTTC. The encoded protein is CSAREIDGYTF.

This chain links TRBV2 with TRBJ1-5; the match to TRBD1 covers 8 bases. Per the germline V gene, CDR1 is SNHLY and CDR2 is FYNNEI. This CDR3 is 13 amino acids long. V dropped 6 bases and J dropped 7; count of bases not matched to a gene: 5. The CDR3 sequence: CASSLQGDQPQHF. CDR3 nucleotide sequence: TGTGCCAGCAGCCTACAGGGGGACCAGCCCCAGCATTTT.

This sequence joins TRBV15 and TRBJ1-2, with a tentative D call TRBD1 (5 bases). With 3 bases removed from V and 4 bases from J, the gap between germline ends came to 12 bases. The germline V gene encodes CDR1 LNHNV and CDR2 YYDKDF (reference sequence). The length of the CDR3 is 14 residues. CDR3 nucleotides: TGTGCCACCAGCAGGGGTGCAGGGTCCTATGGCTACACCTTC. Encoded protein: CATSRGAGSYGYTF.

The sample holds one count of this clone. The V gene is TRBV19, the J gene TRBJ2-4; D uncertain. The CDR3 runs to 13 residues. In germline, CDR1 is LNHDA, CDR2 SQIVND (reference sequence). Trimming left V 5 bases short and J 9 bases short, with 14 bases between. The CDR3 sequence: CASSGVLGSIQYF. CDR3 sequence (DNA): TGTGCCAGTAGTGGCGTGCTAGGAAGCATTCAGTACTTC.

V is TRBV9 and J is TRBJ1-5, with TRBD1 matching over 9 bases. The junction had 14 bases not matched to a gene; V was cut back by 5 bases and J by 5 bases. Germline CDR1 and CDR2: SGDLS and YYNGEE. This CDR3 contains 17 residues. In DNA form, the CDR3 reads TGTGCCAGCAGAGGAAATCCGGACAGGGGCGCCTATCAGCCCCAGCATTTT. Translating gives CASRGNPDRGAYQPQHF.

The table lists this clone with a few counts. This chain links TRBV10-3 with TRBJ2-1; 12 bases line up with TRBD2. The V and J ends lost 8 bases and 12 bases, in that order; junction bases with no gene match: 8. This CDR3 is built from 13 residues. The germline V gene has CDR1 ENHRY and CDR2 SYGVKD. The CDR3 region has the DNA TGTGCCATCGGTCTAGCGGGGGGGCCTGGGCAGTTCTTC. This codes for CAIGLAGGPGQFF.

The gene calls are TRBV19 and TRBJ1-5; 11 bases fit TRBD1. CDR3 length: 18 residues. The V and J ends lost 1 base and 7 bases, in that order; junction bases with no gene match: 12. Germline lookup yields CDR1 LNHDA and CDR2 SQIVND (reference sequence). This CDR3 is CASSIALLDRGRGQPQHF. The CDR3, as DNA: TGTGCCAGTAGTATAGCCCTCCTGGACAGGGGGCGAGGGCAGCCCCAGCATTTT.

This clone was seen repeatedly, ten times or more. The chain couples TRBV6-4 to TRBJ2-3; a possible D gene is TRBD1 (6 bases). This CDR3 comprises 15 residues. Germline-derived CDR1 and CDR2 are MRHNA and SNTAGT. V lost 2 bases and J 1 base, leaving 10 bases between the germline ends. CDR3 sequence reads: CASSDGTQGTDTQYF. The CDR3 region has the DNA TGTGCCAGCAGTGACGGGACACAAGGCACAGATACGCAGTATTTT.

This clone occurred once. The chain is built from TRBV13 and TRBJ2-1, with D perhaps TRBD1 (6 bases). This CDR3 has 15 amino acids. From germline, CDR1 is PRHDT and CDR2 FYEKMQ (reference sequence). The V and J ends lost 4 bases and 0 bases respectively, with 10 bases between them. The CDR3 is CASSSTGFSYNEQFF. DNA for the CDR3: TGTGCCAGCAGCTCGACAGGTTTCTCCTACAATGAGCAGTTCTTC.

The CDR3 loop is CASSSTSGPTDTQYF. DNA for the CDR3: TGTGCCAGCAGCTCCACTAGCGGCCCCACAGATACGCAGTATTTT. The rearrangement joins TRBV3-1 (or the pseudogene TRBV3-2) to TRBJ2-3, with 8 nucleotides matching TRBD2. The CDR3 totals 15 residues. The J segment lost 2 bases and the V segment lost 5 bases, leaving 6 bases of the junction unmatched. In germline, CDR1 is LGHDT, CDR2 YNNKEL (reference sequence).

The chain combines TRBV5-1 with TRBJ1-2; 8 bases map to TRBD1. Germline CDR1 and CDR2: SGHRS and YFSETQ. Trimming cost V 0 bases and J 4 bases; bases outside gene matches: 8. The CDR3 contains 16 residues. The chain's CDR3 is CASSLAGGAAGYGYTF. Written as DNA, the CDR3 is TGCGCCAGCAGCTTGGCAGGGGGCGCGGCAGGCTATGGCTACACCTTC. Drawing the rest from reference TRBV5-1 and TRBJ1-2, the complete variable domain is KAGVTQTPRYLIKTRGQQVTLSCSPISGHRSVSWYQQTPGQGLQFLFEYFSETQRNKGNFPGRFSGRQFSNSRSEMNVSTLELGDSALYLCASSLAGGAAGYGYTFGSGTRLTVV.

The chain recombines TRBV9 with TRBJ1-4; D may be TRBD1 (6 bases). V lost 4 bases to trimming and J lost 5 bases, with 21 bases between them. The CDR3 is 17 amino acids. Germline loops: CDR1 SGDLS, CDR2 YYNGEE. For the CDR3, the DNA is TGTGCCAGCAGCCCCGAAGGGGGTGGGGCGCGCAATGAAAAACTGTTTTTT. This sequence encodes CASSPEGGGARNEKLFF.

The chain has TRBV5-4 and TRBJ1-1; 8 bases match TRBD1. V gave up 4 bases and J gave up 0 bases; unmatched junction bases: 2. Germline V gives CDR1 SGHNT, CDR2 YYREEE (reference sequence). This CDR3 is built from 14 residues. The CDR3 here is CASSRDRMNTEAFF. The CDR3 nucleotides are TGTGCCAGCAGCAGGGACAGGATGAACACTGAAGCTTTCTTT.

This clone was found once. The chain joins TRBV7-2 to TRBJ2-1, with 11 bases aligning to TRBD2. Germline V gives CDR1 SGHTA, CDR2 FQGNSA. This CDR3 has 16 amino acids. The V and J ends lost 2 bases and 6 bases, in that order; junction bases with no gene match: 6. The CDR3: CASSLLRLAGGNEQFF. CDR3 DNA sequence: TGTGCCAGCAGCTTACTTAGGCTAGCGGGGGGCAATGAGCAGTTCTTC.

The genes are TRBV27 and TRBJ1-1, with a tentative D call TRBD1 (5 bases). This CDR3 is built from 17 residues. CDR1 is MNHEY and CDR2 is SMNVEV in the germline V gene (reference sequence). V lost 7 bases, J lost 0 bases, and 21 bases lay in between. CDR3 coding DNA: TGTGCCAGCACCATCGCCTTCGGGGGAAAGTTGAACACTGAAGCTTTCTTT. It is translated as CASTIAFGGKLNTEAFF.

This sequence joins TRBV29-1 and TRBJ1-6; 7 bases align to TRBD1. This CDR3 has 12 residues. Germline values: CDR1 SQVTM, CDR2 ANQGSEA. This chain's CDR3 is CRARGANSPLHF. The CDR3 region has the DNA TGCAGAGCCAGGGGGGCTAATTCACCCCTCCACTTT.

V usage is TRBV7-8 and J usage is TRBJ2-5; the match to TRBD1 covers 7 bases. The CDR3 covers 15 residues. Looked up from germline, CDR1 is SGHVS and CDR2 is FQNEAQ. The J segment lost 4 bases and the V segment lost 5 bases, leaving 10 bases of the junction unmatched. The CDR3 region has the DNA TGTGCCAGCAGCCTCAACAGGGGTCGAGGAGAGACCCAGTACTTC. Its protein is CASSLNRGRGETQYF.

The rearrangement joins TRBV7-8 to TRBJ2-3; D unclear. V gave up 4 bases and J gave up 2 bases, with 16 bases separating them. In germline, CDR1 is SGHVS, CDR2 FQNEAQ. This CDR3 comprises 16 residues. CDR3 protein: CASSSTLVTTTDTQYF. For the CDR3, the DNA is TGTGCCAGCAGCTCCACCCTAGTAACGACCACAGATACGCAGTATTTT. Full variable domain (outside the CDR3, taken from reference TRBV7-8 and TRBJ2-3): GAGVSQSPRYKVAKRGQDVALRCDPISGHVSLFWYQQALGQGPEFLTYFQNEAQLDKSGLPSDRFFAERPEGSVSTLKIQRTQQEDSAVYLCASSSTLVTTTDTQYFGPGTRLTVL.

The chain combines TRBV5-1 with TRBJ1-2, with TRBD1 matching 7 bases. Trimming removed 0 bases from V and 8 bases from J; junction bases left unmatched: 4. Germline V lookup: CDR1 SGHRS, CDR2 YFSETQ. The CDR3 contains 13 residues. In DNA, the CDR3 is TGCGCCAGCAGCTTGGGACAGGGTGAGGGCTACACCTTC. This encodes CASSLGQGEGYTF. The variable domain in full, with the rest retrieved from reference TRBV5-1 and TRBJ1-2, is KAGVTQTPRYLIKTRGQQVTLSCSPISGHRSVSWYQQTPGQGLQFLFEYFSETQRNKGNFPGRFSGRQFSNSRSEMNVSTLELGDSALYLCASSLGQGEGYTFGSGTRLTVV.

There are a few counts of this clone. This sequence joins TRBV11-2 and TRBJ1-1, with D uncertain. Trimming took 5 bases from V and 0 from J, leaving 13 bases between them. The CDR3 is made up of 15 amino acids. Germline lookup yields CDR1 SGHAT and CDR2 FQNNGV. The CDR3 coding sequence is TGTGCCAGCAGCCCGGGTCGGCGAATGAACACTGAAGCTTTCTTT. Its translation: CASSPGRRMNTEAFF.

The rearrangement uses TRBV6-5 and TRBJ2-4; perhaps TRBD1 as D (6 bases). The ends were cut back, 6 bases at V and 12 bases at J, with 24 bases in the middle. The length of the CDR3 is 15 residues. Germline loops: CDR1 MNHEY, CDR2 SVGAGI. For the CDR3, the DNA is TGTGCCAGCAGGCCGGCACCGGACAGAACTTCTCCTCAGTACTTC. It yields the protein CASRPAPDRTSPQYF.

The chain combines TRBV5-8 with TRBJ1-1; 7 nucleotides align to TRBD1. V dropped 4 bases and J dropped 4; count of bases not matched to a gene: 10. Per germline, CDR1 SGHTS and CDR2 YDEGEE. This CDR3 comprises 15 residues. The CDR3 DNA follows: TGTGCCAGCAGCACCAGGAGACAGGGAAGCACTGAAGCTTTCTTT. It codes for CASSTRRQGSTEAFF. The full variable domain, in which reference TRBV5-8 and TRBJ1-1 provide the parts outside the CDR3, is EAGVTQSPTHLIKTRGQQATLRCSPISGHTSVYWYQQALGLGLQFLLWYDEGEERNRGNFPPRFSGRQFPNYSSELNVNALELEDSALYLCASSTRRQGSTEAFFGQGTRLTVV.

The CDR3 sequence: CASSYRTGLISGANVLTF. The CDR3 DNA reads as TGTGCCAGCAGTTATCGGACAGGTTTAATCTCTGGGGCCAACGTCCTGACTTTC. The chain joins TRBV7-2 to TRBJ2-6, with TRBD1 matching over 7 bases. The length of the CDR3 is 18 residues. Germline CDR1 and CDR2: SGHTA and FQGNSA. V trimming: 6 bases; J trimming: 0 bases; junction bases outside the gene matches: 11.